This entry lists 9 T cell receptor beta chains sequenced from one sample in a study of cytomegalovirus exposure and HLA in healthy donors. Researchers ran the PCR with 60 Vbeta and 13 Jbeta primers. TCRdb's table, derived via immunoSEQ multiplex PCR, lists solely in-frame clones and lacks some. The table includes a few hundred thousand clones, around 89% detected once. Specimen: PBMCs. The source is a woman aged 18-35 years in good health and CMV-seronegative.

The chain carries TRBV6-4 and TRBJ2-1, with 9 bases fitting TRBD2. V lost 6 bases, J lost 3 bases, and 12 bases stayed unmatched. Per the germline V gene, CDR1 is MRHNA and CDR2 is SNTAGT. CDR3 length equals 17 residues. The CDR3 protein is CASRTRASGRNYNEQFF. CDR3 nucleotides: TGTGCCAGCAGGACCCGGGCCAGCGGGAGGAACTACAATGAGCAGTTCTTC.

This rearrangement joins TRBV5-1 to TRBJ2-2; unclear D gene. V was trimmed by 4 bases and J by 6 bases, leaving 13 bases between them. CDR1 is SGHRS and CDR2 is YFSETQ in the germline V gene. The CDR3 is 14 residues long. The CDR3, as DNA: TGCGCCAGCAGCCCGAAGCAGGCTCCCGGGGAGCTGTTTTTT. Its protein product is CASSPKQAPGELFF.

About this clone itself: Other DNA sequences in this specimen translate into the identical CDR3. The chain recombines TRBV27 with TRBJ2-7; 7 bases fit TRBD1. CDR1 is MNHEY, CDR2 SMNVEV, per germline (reference sequence). V lost 4 bases, J lost 1 base, and 7 bases stayed unmatched. The CDR3 spans 15 residues. The DNA for the CDR3 is TGTGCCAGCAGTTCCGCAAGACAGGGATCCTACGAGCAGTACTTC. Translating it yields CASSSARQGSYEQYF.

The V gene is TRBV7-2, the J gene TRBJ2-1; TRBD2 matches 7 bases. Germline V lookup: CDR1 SGHTA, CDR2 FQGNSA. The CDR3 has 13 residues. The V gene end was trimmed by 9 bases and the J gene end by 10 bases; junction bases not matched to a gene: 12. The DNA of the CDR3 is TGTGCCAGTCAGCTTACTGGGGGGGTGGAGCAGTTCTTC. Its translation: CASQLTGGVEQFF.

The chain links TRBV10-2 to TRBJ2-1; 16 bases fit TRBD2. The CDR3 is 17 amino acids. J gave up 5 bases and V 7 bases, and 8 bases lay outside the gene matches. Germline values: CDR1 WSHSY, CDR2 SAAADI. CDR3 nucleotide sequence: TGCGCCAGCAAAAAGCCAGGGACTAGCGGGAGGGACAATGAGCAGTTCTTC. Residues: CASKKPGTSGRDNEQFF.

The V gene is TRBV2, the J gene TRBJ2-2; 7 bases are a match to TRBD1. Germline CDR1 reads SNHLY; CDR2 reads FYNNEI. The CDR3 length is 15 residues. Trimming removed 6 bases from V and 0 bases from J; junction bases left unmatched: 4. DNA of the CDR3: TGTGCCAGCAGACCAGGGGGAACGAACACCGGGGAGCTGTTTTTT. Translation gives CASRPGGTNTGELFF.

This clone was observed a single time. The V and J genes are TRBV2 and TRBJ1-2; D is ambiguous. CDR3 length: 14 amino acids. Trimming pared 4 bases from V and 8 bases from J, leaving 17 bases between. In germline, CDR1 is SNHLY, CDR2 FYNNEI. CDR3 residues: CASSAWEGRSGYTF. CDR3 sequence (DNA): TGTGCCAGCAGTGCCTGGGAGGGAAGGAGCGGCTACACCTTC.

This clone turned up a few times. This chain links TRBV9 with TRBJ1-1; 7 bases line up with TRBD1. CDR3 size: 16 residues. The J segment lost 0 bases and the V segment lost 0 bases, leaving 5 bases of the junction unmatched. CDR1 SGDLS and CDR2 YYNGEE come from the germline V gene. CDR3 loop: CASSVEQGLMNTEAFF. The CDR3 DNA follows: TGTGCCAGCAGCGTAGAACAGGGGTTGATGAACACTGAAGCTTTCTTT. Filled out from reference TRBV9 and TRBJ1-1, the complete variable domain reads DSGVTQTPKHLITATGQRVTLRCSPRSGDLSVYWYQQSLDQGLQFLIQYYNGEERAKGNILERFSAQQFPDLHSELNLSSLELGDSALYFCASSVEQGLMNTEAFFGQGTRLTVV.

The chain recombines TRBV29-1 with TRBJ2-3; 9 bases agree with TRBD1. This CDR3 is 15 amino acids long. CDR1 SQVTM and CDR2 ANQGSEA come from the germline V gene. With 3 bases clipped from V and 4 bases from J, the junction kept 8 bases outside the gene matches. The CDR3, as DNA: TGCAGCGTTGATAAGGGACAGGGAATAGCAGATACGCAGTATTTT. Translated: CSVDKGQGIADTQYF.